This T cell receptor beta chain was captured in a study of T cell repertoires in cytomegalovirus infection. This clonotype was found a few times. Its cognate antigen is unknown. TCRdb reanalysed the reads using MiXCR and keeps one entry per CDR3 protein. The sample carries under 150,000 distinct CDR3 sequences, 30% recorded once. Germline CDR1 reads SGHVS; CDR2 reads FQNEAQ. Trimming removed 5 bases at V and 6 bases at J, with 10 bases between. This CDR3 spans 13 amino acids. The receptor comes from a human donor in good health (CMV status not recorded). Some clones in this sample may be carry-over from other donors' samples. This chain joins TRBV7-8 and TRBJ2-2, with D uncertain. The sample here was CD8+ T cells from cultured PBMCs, taken from culture after CMV antigen stimulation. CDR3 sequence (DNA): TGTGCCAGCAGCCGCCTCCTCCCCGGGGAGCTGTTTTTT. Protein: CASSRLLPGELFF.